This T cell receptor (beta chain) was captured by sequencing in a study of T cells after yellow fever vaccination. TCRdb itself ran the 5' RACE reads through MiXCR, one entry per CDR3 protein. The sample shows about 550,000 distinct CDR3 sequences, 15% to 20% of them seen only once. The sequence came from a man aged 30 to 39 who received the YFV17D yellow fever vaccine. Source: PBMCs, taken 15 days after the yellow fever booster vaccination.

The CDR3 region is CASRLQASGMGKEQFF. CDR3 nucleotides: TGTGCCAGCAGATTACAGGCTAGCGGGATGGGTAAAGAGCAGTTCTTC. J is TRBJ2-1 and V is TRBV6-5; TRBD2 agrees at 9 bases. The CDR3 is 16 amino acids. Unmatched junction bases numbered 16, after V lost 6 bases and J lost 10 bases. Germline-derived CDR1 and CDR2 are MNHEY and SVGAGI.